This is a list of T cell receptor beta chains from one sample in a study of shared clonotypes between healthy human individuals. Here immunoSEQ multiplex PCR was the method, and the copy in TCRdb shows in-frame clones only, minus some. Of tens of thousands of clones listed, about 61% are singletons. The source material was memory CD8+ T cells sorted from blood. The receptors here all came from a man younger than 45 in good health. CDR3s include the opening cysteine and the closing phenylalanine or tryptophan. Each record gives: clone size, J gene, V gene, D gene, CDR3 protein, CDR3 DNA. The D gene is left open where the match is weak. For some rows the clone size is stated as once, few or many, or as a class when expanded; others skip it.

NA | TRBJ2-1 | TRBV27 | TRBD2 | CASSPRLAPHNEQFF | TGTGCCAGCAGTCCACGACTAGCTCCCCACAATGAGCAGTTCTTC
NA | TRBJ1-1 | TRBV28 | NA | CASRQGEAFF | TGTGCCAGCAGACAGGGAGAAGCTTTCTTT
NA | TRBJ2-7 | TRBV28 | TRBD1 | CASCGTGYEQYF | TGTGCCAGCTGCGGGACAGGATACGAGCAGTACTTC
NA | TRBJ2-1 | TRBV5-5 | TRBD1 | CASSLLDRGLYNEQFF | TGTGCCAGCAGCCTACTGGACAGGGGGCTCTACAATGAGCAGTTCTTC
NA | TRBJ2-5 | TRBV5-1 | TRBD2 | CASSLGGSSGQETQYF | TGCGCCAGCAGCCTGGGCGGTTCTAGCGGCCAAGAGACCCAGTACTTC
few | TRBJ1-1 | TRBV11-3 | NA | CASSLRENTEAFF | TGTGCCAGCAGCTTGAGGGAGAACACTGAAGCTTTCTTT
NA | TRBJ2-2 | TRBV19 | NA | CASPRGRANTGELFF | TGTGCCAGCCCCCGAGGGCGGGCGAACACCGGGGAGCTGTTTTTT
NA | TRBJ2-1 | TRBV5-6 | TRBD2 | CASSGRTSGSVNEQFF | TGTGCCAGCAGCGGACGGACTAGCGGGAGCGTCAATGAGCAGTTCTTC
NA | TRBJ1-5 | TRBV19 | NA | CASSIDLSGYSNQPQHF | TGTGCCAGTAGTATAGATTTGTCAGGGTATAGCAATCAGCCCCAGCATTTT
once | TRBJ2-7 | TRBV4-2 | TRBD2 | CASSPLAGTSYEQYF | TGTGCCAGCAGCCCTCTAGCGGGAACCTCCTACGAGCAGTACTTC
NA | TRBJ1-2 | TRBV9 | NA | CASSVGQGGYGYTF | TGTGCCAGCAGCGTAGGCCAGGGCGGCTATGGCTACACCTTC
NA | TRBJ2-1 | TRBV6-1 | NA | CASSEWGSSYNEQFF | TGTGCCAGCAGTGAATGGGGGAGCTCCTACAATGAGCAGTTCTTC
NA | TRBJ2-2 | TRBV14 | NA | CASSQEVGGITGELFF | TGTGCCAGCAGCCAAGAAGTGGGGGGAATTACCGGGGAGCTGTTTTTT
NA | TRBJ2-5 | TRBV27 | NA | CASSVGWGSQETQYF | TGTGCCAGCAGTGTAGGTTGGGGTAGCCAAGAGACCCAGTACTTC
NA | TRBJ1-5 | TRBV4-3 | NA | CASSPDLGQSLNQPQHF | TGCGCCAGCAGCCCCGACCTAGGACAGAGCCTCAATCAGCCCCAGCATTTT
once | TRBJ2-1 | TRBV11-2 | NA | CASSLMVGVGDEQFF | TGTGCCAGCAGCTTAATGGTGGGTGTTGGGGATGAGCAGTTCTTC
NA | TRBJ1-1 | TRBV27 | TRBD1 | CASSFQGGTEAFF | TGTGCCAGCAGTTTCCAGGGGGGAACTGAAGCTTTCTTT
few | TRBJ2-3 | TRBV5-6 | TRBD2 | CASSLLAESTDTQYF | TGTGCCAGCAGCTTGCTAGCGGAGAGCACAGATACGCAGTATTTT
NA | TRBJ1-4 | TRBV7-2 | NA | CASSGSRLGEKLFF | TGTGCCAGCAGCGGAAGCAGGCTAGGGGAAAAACTGTTTTTT
NA | TRBJ2-1 | TRBV5-1 | TRBD2 | CASRTSDANEQFF | TGCGCCAGCCGGACTAGCGACGCTAATGAGCAGTTCTTC